Shown below are 16 T cell receptor beta chains from a single sample sequenced in a study of T-cell reconstitution after alpha-beta-depleted transplantation in children listed by TCRdb under 2016. Libraries were prepared through PCR. Instrument on record: Illumina HiSeq 2500. TCR library preparation used molecular barcoding, with unique molecular identifiers applied to normalize quantification of the TCRbeta repertoire. The public reads were reanalyzed by TCRdb: fastp trimming at Q25, MiXCR alignment, in-frame beta chains only. Rows are unified per CDR3 protein, each entry keeping the most common DNA and genes. In all, the sample holds about 610,000 distinct CDR3 sequences, and about 11% of those were seen once. The top ten hold about 4% of the sample. Source: PBMCs from the stem cell graft donor, taken from the stem cell graft. These receptors were obtained from a human donor who donated a stem cell graft to a child with acute myeloid leukemia.

J is TRBJ2-5 and V is TRBV7-9; possible D gene TRBD2, 5 bases. CDR1 is SEHNR and CDR2 is FQNEAQ in the germline V gene (reference sequence). V lost 4 bases and J lost 3, with 15 bases in between. CDR3 size: 15 residues. The CDR3 coding sequence is TGTGCCAGCAGCTCCCCGGTCGGGGTTGAAGAGACCCAGTACTTC. Translated, it gives CASSSPVGVEETQYF.

This clonotype was picked up many times. The chain employs TRBV6-5 and TRBJ2-2, with D maybe TRBD2 (5 bases). Germline V gene lookup returns CDR1 MNHEY and CDR2 SVGAGI. Between the trimmed V and J ends, which lost 4 bases and 4 bases, there was a span of 13 bases. This CDR3 is built from 15 residues. The CDR3 DNA reads as TGTGCCAGCAGTTTAACGGAGGTCGCCACCGGGGAGCTGTTTTTT. Translated: CASSLTEVATGELFF.

This clonotype was counted many times. V is TRBV20-1 and J is TRBJ1-1; 8 bases are a match to TRBD1. After removal of 6 bases from V and 0 bases from J, the junction contained 6 bases not matched to a gene. This CDR3 is 14 amino acids long. Per germline, CDR1 DFQATT and CDR2 SNEGSKA (reference sequence). CDR3 nucleotides: TGCAGTGCGGAGGACAGGGCTGTGAACACTGAAGCTTTCTTT. It is translated as CSAEDRAVNTEAFF.

With regard to this clonotype: The CDR3 ends on some other residue instead of the conserved phenylalanine or tryptophan, so this is likely a read error. V and J are TRBV27 and TRBJ2-6, with D perhaps TRBD1 (5 bases). Per germline, CDR1 MNHEY and CDR2 SMNVEV (reference sequence). The CDR3 is 18 residues long. The V and J ends lost 5 bases and 0 bases respectively, with 17 bases between them. CDR3 sequence (DNA): TGTGCCAGCAGTGATGACAGCTTGTCCCTCTCTGGGGCCAACGTCCTGACTTGC. Its protein is CASSDDSLSLSGANVLTC.

Note on this clonotype: A read error is likely, as this CDR3 ends without the conserved phenylalanine or tryptophan. No DNA is shown, since the ends of the CDR3 on it are uncertain; the CDR3 is the one TCRdb lists. The genes are TRBV21-1 and TRBJ2-7; no check of the table's D call, TRBD1, against the DNA was made. TRBV21-1 is tagged as a pseudogene. The CDR3 is 12 residues long, ends included. The CDR3: CAPSTGRVEQYI.

This clonotype has only a few counts. The chain joins TRBV20-1 to TRBJ2-5, with 7 nucleotides matching TRBD2. The CDR3 has 14 amino acids. Trimming at V came to 6 bases and at J to 4 bases, leaving 11 bases not matched to a gene. In germline, CDR1 is DFQATT, CDR2 SNEGSKA (reference sequence). The CDR3 sequence is CSARGEGRGETQYF. Written as DNA, the CDR3 is TGCAGTGCCCGGGGGGAGGGCCGGGGAGAGACCCAGTACTTC.

This clonotype was seen a few times. This chain uses TRBV6-2 or TRBV6-3 with TRBJ2-5; 12 bases align to TRBD1. This CDR3 is built from 17 residues. V lost 4 bases to trimming and J lost 1 base; unmatched junction nucleotides: 7. CDR1 MNHEY and CDR2 SVGEGT come from the germline V gene. DNA for the CDR3: TGTGCCAGCAGTTTCAGGGACAGGGGGCCGTTCCAAGAGACCCAGTACTTC. Encoded protein: CASSFRDRGPFQETQYF.

This clonotype was seen only a few times. V usage is TRBV12-3 or TRBV12-4 and J usage is TRBJ2-3, with D tentatively TRBD1 or TRBD2 (5 bases each). Trimming removed 6 bases from V and 0 bases from J, with 19 bases in between. This CDR3 has 17 residues. The CDR3: CASSPGTHRGSTDTQYF. The CDR3 DNA reads as TGTGCCAGCAGCCCCGGGACCCACCGGGGAAGCACAGATACGCAGTATTTT.

At least ten counts were recorded for this clonotype. The V gene is TRBV20-1, the J gene TRBJ2-3; D unclear. Germline-derived CDR1 and CDR2 are DFQATT and SNEGSKA (reference sequence). The length of the CDR3 is 17 residues. V lost 0 bases to trimming and J lost 4 bases, with 20 bases between them. The CDR3 sequence is CSARDPTTQSNADTQYF. As DNA, the CDR3 is TGCAGTGCTAGAGATCCCACTACCCAAAGCAATGCAGATACGCAGTATTTT.

This clonotype was picked up one time. The chain links TRBV27 to TRBJ2-3; no clear D. The CDR3 runs 18 residues. Germline values: CDR1 MNHEY, CDR2 SMNVEV (reference sequence). V was pared by 4 bases and J by 0 bases, with 20 bases between. CDR3 DNA: TGTGCCAGCAGTTCGGCTCCCACGTTCGACTCTAGCACAGATACGCAGTATTTT. Encoded protein: CASSSAPTFDSSTDTQYF.

This chain uses TRBV24-1 with TRBJ2-1; 11 positions match TRBD2. CDR3 length: 16 amino acids. The germline CDR1 and CDR2 sequences are KGHDR and SFDVKD. J gave up 7 bases and V 6 bases, and 10 bases lay outside the gene matches. CDR3 residues: CATSLPTSGMANEQFF. The CDR3 nucleotides are TGTGCCACCAGTCTACCGACTAGCGGGATGGCAAATGAGCAGTTCTTC.

This clonotype has only a few counts. In DNA, the CDR3 is TGCAGTGCTAGAGTAAAACAGGGGGAATATCAGCCCCAGCATTTT. Translation gives CSARVKQGEYQPQHF. V is TRBV20-1 and J is TRBJ1-5, with 8 bases lining up with TRBD1. V lost 1 base, J lost 5 bases, and 7 bases stayed unmatched. The germline gives CDR1 DFQATT, CDR2 SNEGSKA (reference sequence). The CDR3 sequence is 15 residues long.

In its sample, this clonotype was seen a few times. The chain recombines TRBV5-5 with TRBJ1-1, with D uncertain. CDR3 length: 15 amino acids. The germline CDR1 and CDR2 sequences are SGHKS and YYEKEE (reference sequence). Deletions cut 5 bases from V and 1 base from J, with 15 bases between. The CDR3 sequence is CASSTREGWNTEAFF. CDR3 bases: TGTGCCAGCAGTACCCGGGAGGGCTGGAACACTGAAGCTTTCTTT.

This clonotype has only a few counts. The chain links TRBV7-9 to TRBJ2-1, with 9 bases matching TRBD1. V lost 9 bases, J lost 6 bases, and 15 bases stayed unmatched. Germline V gene lookup returns CDR1 SEHNR and CDR2 FQNEAQ (reference sequence). This CDR3 region has 16 residues. In DNA, the CDR3 is TGTGCCAGTCCGGGACAGGGAGGATCATGGGGCAATGAGCAGTTCTTC. It codes for CASPGQGGSWGNEQFF.

V and J are TRBV10-3 and TRBJ2-3; 7 bases are shared with TRBD2. J gave up 7 bases and V 3 bases, and 16 bases lay outside the gene matches. Per the germline V gene, CDR1 is ENHRY and CDR2 is SYGVKD. The CDR3 runs to 17 residues. The CDR3 region has the DNA TGTGCCATCAGTGACCCGGAGGGACCAGCGGGGATCTATACGCAGTATTTT. It translates to CAISDPEGPAGIYTQYF.

The table lists this clonotype with many counts. The genes are TRBV20-1 and TRBJ2-1; 9 nucleotides agree with TRBD2. CDR3 length: 15 amino acids. Germline V gives CDR1 DFQATT, CDR2 SNEGSKA (reference sequence). Trimming removed 4 bases from V and 8 bases from J; junction bases left unmatched: 12. As DNA, the CDR3 is TGCAGTGCTAAATTAGCGGGAGTCGGTCCGGATGAGCAGTTCTTC. Its translation is CSAKLAGVGPDEQFF.